This TCR beta chain is drawn from a study of CD8+CD57+ T cells in acquired aplastic anemia. The CDR3 loop spans 15 amino acids. The germline CDR1 and CDR2 sequences are SNHLY and FYNNEI. The trim removed 5 bases at V and 6 bases at J, leaving 11 bases unmatched. Previously, flow cytometry had revealed CD8+CD57+ cell expansion in the patients chosen for sequencing. Researchers used genomic DNA as the template to profile TCR beta VDJ and CDR3. One entry per CDR3 protein results from TCRdb running MiXCR on the reads. The sample has roughly 150,000 distinct CDR3 sequences; less than 50% are singletons. The sequence came from a human donor with aplastic anemia. Sequenced sample: sorted CD4+, CD8+, or CD8+CD57+ T cells (not recorded which) from PBMCs. The V call is TRBV2, the J call TRBJ1-2; TRBD1 matches 8 bases. DNA of the CDR3: TGTGCCAGCAGTTTAACCAGGGGGCTTTTGCATGGCTACACCTTC. It is translated as CASSLTRGLLHGYTF.